Listed below are T cell receptor beta chains from one sample, sequenced in a study of shared clonotypes between healthy human individuals. Libraries were prepared by immunoSEQ multiplex PCR; TCRdb keeps only in-frame clonotypes and omits some of them. The table includes around 2,100,000 clones, about 94% detected once. Input material: naive CD8+ T cells sorted from blood. Every receptor here comes from a man aged 18 to 35 in good health. CDR3s include the opening cysteine and the closing phenylalanine or tryptophan. Fields, in order: clone size, J gene, D gene, V gene, CDR3 DNA, CDR3 protein. The D gene is left open where the match is weak. Size is stated for part of the rows, as once, few or many counts, or as a class when the clone is expanded.

>NA|TRBJ2-7|NA|TRBV29-1
TGCAGCGCCTCGGGGGGGGACAGATCCTACGAGCAGTACTTC
CSASGGDRSYEQYF
>once|TRBJ2-5|TRBD2|TRBV9
TGTGCCAGCAGCGTAGATCCAGCGGGGTTCCAAGAGACCCAGTACTTC
CASSVDPAGFQETQYF
>NA|TRBJ1-2|TRBD1|TRBV6-5
TGTGCCAGCCGGGACAGGGCCTTCGAGAGCTACACCTTC
CASRDRAFESYTF
>NA|TRBJ1-2|NA|TRBV7-9
TGTGCCAGCAGCTCGACCGCATCGACAGGTTTATACTATGGCTACACCTTC
CASSSTASTGLYYGYTF
>NA|TRBJ2-2|TRBD2|TRBV4-3
TGCGCCAGCAGCCAAGATGGGCTAGCGGGAGTTAACACCGGGGAGCTGTTTTTT
CASSQDGLAGVNTGELFF
>once|TRBJ2-1|TRBD2|TRBV27
TGTGCCAGCAGTGTGCTAGCGGCGGGGTATGAGCAGTTCTTC
CASSVLAAGYEQFF
>NA|TRBJ1-1|TRBD1|TRBV28
TGTGCCAGCAGATATTACAGGGGTTCAGACACTGAAGCTTTCTTT
CASRYYRGSDTEAFF
>NA|TRBJ1-2|NA|TRBV30
TGTGCCTGGAACGACATTAACTATGGCTACACCTTC
CAWNDINYGYTF
>NA|TRBJ1-2|NA|TRBV15
TGTGCCACCAGCAGAGTGGCAGGCGCGTACTATGGCTACACCTTC
CATSRVAGAYYGYTF
>NA|TRBJ2-3|NA|TRBV6-5
TGTGCCAGCAGTTACTCTATAGCGGAGGGGGATACGCAGTATTTT
CASSYSIAEGDTQYF
>NA|TRBJ2-1|NA|TRBV5-4
TGTGCCAGCAGCTTGTGGTTAGGTTCGAATGAGCAGTTCTTC
CASSLWLGSNEQFF
>NA|TRBJ1-4|NA|TRBV4-1
TGCGCCAGCAGCCAAGGGGGTTTGGATGAAAAACTGTTTTTT
CASSQGGLDEKLFF
>NA|TRBJ2-1|TRBD2|TRBV7-8
TGTGCCAGCAGCTTACTAGCGGGAGGTGGAGATGAGCAGTTCTTC
CASSLLAGGGDEQFF
>NA|TRBJ2-3|NA|TRBV27
TGTGCCAGCAGTCCGGGACATATCACAGATACGCAGTATTTT
CASSPGHITDTQYF
>NA|TRBJ2-1|TRBD2|TRBV9
TGTGCCAGCAGCTCTAGCGGGAGGTCCGCCCGTCCCTACAATGAGCAGTTCTTC
CASSSSGRSARPYNEQFF
>NA|TRBJ2-1|NA|TRBV30
TGTGCCTGGATCCACGGGGTTAGCTCCTACAATGAGCAGTTCTTC
CAWIHGVSSYNEQFF
>NA|TRBJ2-7|NA|TRBV11-2
TGTGCCAGCAGCCCCTCGGGCGAGCAGTACTTC
CASSPSGEQYF
>NA|TRBJ1-5|NA|TRBV27
TGTGCCACCGGGTCGGGGGACGCTTTTTCGCCCCAGCATTTT
CATGSGDAFSPQHF
>NA|TRBJ2-1|NA|TRBV30
TGTGCCTGGAGTGTTGAAACTTACAATGAGCAGTTCTTC
CAWSVETYNEQFF
>few|TRBJ1-6|TRBD1|TRBV4-1
TGCGCCAGCAGCCCTCTCCTGGACAGGGGGGTCTACTTT
CASSPLLDRGVYF
>NA|TRBJ1-2|NA|TRBV9
TGTGCCAGCAGCGGTACCGGGACCGAACACCTCTACTATGGCTACACCTTC
CASSGTGTEHLYYGYTF
>NA|TRBJ1-2|NA|TRBV27
TGTGCCAGCAGTTTAATTCCGGAGGTAGAAGGCTACACCTTC
CASSLIPEVEGYTF
>NA|TRBJ2-4|NA|TRBV27
TGTGCCAGCAGTTTATTAGGCAGCGGAGGAATTCAGTACTTC
CASSLLGSGGIQYF
>NA|TRBJ2-2|NA|TRBV10-2
TGCGCCAGCAGTGAGATTTCGACTTGGGGAATGAGGGACACCGGGGAGCTGTTTTTT
CASSEISTWGMRDTGELFF
>NA|TRBJ2-7|NA|TRBV4-3
TGCGCCAGCAGCCAAGCCCCTGGGGGCTCCTACGAGCAGTACTTC
CASSQAPGGSYEQYF
>NA|TRBJ2-3|TRBD2|TRBV13
TGTGCCAGCAGCTCAATGGGACTAGCGGGAGAGAGAGATACGCAGTATTTT
CASSSMGLAGERDTQYF
>NA|TRBJ2-1|TRBD1|TRBV6-5
TGTGCCAGCAGCCTACAGGGACAGGGGGGCAATGAGCAGTTCTTC
CASSLQGQGGNEQFF
>NA|TRBJ2-5|NA|TRBV7-9
TGTGCCAGCAGCTTATTGGGGAGCGGGGAGACCCAGTACTTC
CASSLLGSGETQYF
>NA|TRBJ1-4|NA|TRBV7-8
TGTGCCAGCAGTCCCTACGGAGGGAACGAAAAACTGTTTTTT
CASSPYGGNEKLFF
>NA|TRBJ2-2|NA|TRBV5-5
TGTGCCAGCACCTGGAGGGCGGGCACCGGGGAGCTGTTTTTT
CASTWRAGTGELFF
>NA|TRBJ2-7|TRBD1|TRBV7-9
TGTGCCAGCAGCCGACGCCCCGGACAGGTCTCCTACGAGCAGTACTTC
CASSRRPGQVSYEQYF
>NA|TRBJ1-4|NA|TRBV5-1
TGCGCCAGCAGCTTGGAGGCGCAGGGCCTCGCAACTAATGAAAAACTGTTTTTT
CASSLEAQGLATNEKLFF
>NA|TRBJ2-1|NA|TRBV7-6
TGTGCCAGCAGCTATAGCCCCGGGGTCCACTCGTACAATGAGCAGTTCTTC
CASSYSPGVHSYNEQFF
>NA|TRBJ1-1|TRBD1|TRBV5-1
TGCGCCAGCAGCCTTATATGGACAGGGGACCCGAACACTGAAGCTTTCTTT
CASSLIWTGDPNTEAFF
>NA|TRBJ2-7|TRBD1|TRBV28
TGTGCCAGCAGTCCGACAGGGGCGGCGGAGGAGCAGTACTTC
CASSPTGAAEEQYF
>NA|TRBJ2-7|NA|TRBV5-6
TGTGCCAGCAGCTTGTTGGTGTTCCTGGACAGCTCCTACGAGCAGTACTTC
CASSLLVFLDSSYEQYF
>NA|TRBJ2-2|TRBD1|TRBV9
TGTGCCAGCAGCACCGGACAGGCCGCCGGGGAGCTGTTTTTT
CASSTGQAAGELFF
>NA|TRBJ1-1|NA|TRBV30
TGTGCCTGGAGTCCAACGAGCACTGAAGCTTTCTTT
CAWSPTSTEAFF
>NA|TRBJ1-2|NA|TRBV6-1
TGTCTCGTCCGGGGGCCCGACTATGGCTACACCTTC
CLVRGPDYGYTF
>NA|TRBJ1-2|TRBD1|TRBV11-2
TGTGCCAGCAGCCCTTGGACAGGGGCAGTACGCTACACCTTC
CASSPWTGAVRYTF
>NA|TRBJ2-1|NA|TRBV7-9
TGTGCCAGCAGCCTGGACCAGTACAATGAGCAGTTCTTC
CASSLDQYNEQFF
>NA|TRBJ2-7|NA|TRBV28
TGTGCCACCAAGTGGGACCTTGCCTACGAGCAGTACTTC
CATKWDLAYEQYF
>NA|TRBJ2-1|NA|TRBV5-1
TGCGCCAGCAGCTTGGCCGGTAGCGGAGAGCAGTTCTTC
CASSLAGSGEQFF
>NA|TRBJ1-4|NA|TRBV4-3
TGCGCCAGCAGCCAAGATTTCCGCCAACTGGATGAAAAACTGTTTTTT
CASSQDFRQLDEKLFF
>once|TRBJ1-1|TRBD1|TRBV2
TGTGCCAGCAGCGAGTGGGGACAGCGATTGACTGAAGCTTTCTTT
CASSEWGQRLTEAFF
>NA|TRBJ2-1|NA|TRBV4-3
TGCGCCAGCAGCCAAGGGGTGGGGTCGGCTGAGCAGTTCTTC
CASSQGVGSAEQFF
>few|TRBJ1-5|NA|TRBV9
TGTGCCAGCAGCGTCGGAGGGGGTTCCCAGCCCCAGCATTTT
CASSVGGGSQPQHF
>NA|TRBJ2-1|NA|TRBV12-5
TGTGCTAGTGGTTTGGTAAGGGGATCCTACAATGAGCAGTTCTTC
CASGLVRGSYNEQFF
>NA|TRBJ1-2|NA|TRBV6-5
TGTGCCAGCGCTACAGGACAACTCTATGGCTACACCTTC
CASATGQLYGYTF
>NA|TRBJ1-2|NA|TRBV23-1
TGCGCCAGCAGTCACCCCAAGGGGGTTAATCATGGCTACACCTTC
CASSHPKGVNHGYTF
>NA|TRBJ2-1|TRBD2|TRBV5-6
TGTGCCAGCAGCATATACTTAGCGGGAGAATGGGATGGGCAGTTCTTC
CASSIYLAGEWDGQFF
>NA|TRBJ1-2|TRBD1|TRBV27
TGTGCCAGCAGTCAGGGGGCCCTAGTTGGCTACACCTTC
CASSQGALVGYTF
>NA|TRBJ2-7|TRBD2|TRBV6-4
TGTGCCAGCAGTCAGCCAGGACTAGCGGGGACCAGCTCCTACGAGCAGTACTTC
CASSQPGLAGTSSYEQYF
>NA|TRBJ2-1|TRBD2|TRBV10-1
TGCGCCTGGGAGGGCACTCCGGGGGAAAATGAGCAGTTCTTC
CAWEGTPGENEQFF
>NA|TRBJ2-7|NA|TRBV29-1
TGCAGCGTTGAAGATCCAGAGAACTACGAGCAGTACTTC
CSVEDPENYEQYF
>NA|TRBJ2-2|NA|TRBV7-6
TGTGCCAGCATGCTTTCAGGAGAGCTGTTTTTT
CASMLSGELFF
>NA|TRBJ2-1|TRBD2|TRBV7-2
TGTGCCAGCAGCCTCAGACTAGCGGGAAGCTCCTACAATGAGCAGTTCTTC
CASSLRLAGSSYNEQFF
>NA|TRBJ2-5|TRBD1|TRBV29-1
TGCAGCGTTCCGACAGGGAGTCTCCAAGAGACCCAGTACTTC
CSVPTGSLQETQYF
>NA|TRBJ2-1|TRBD2|TRBV9
TGTGCCAGCAGCGTAGAAGGACTAGGAGGGACGGATGAGCAGTTCTTC
CASSVEGLGGTDEQFF
>NA|TRBJ1-5|NA|TRBV15
TGTGCCACCTCCCACCGGGGAGGCAATCAGCCCCAGCATTTT
CATSHRGGNQPQHF